Listed here are 19 T cell receptor beta chains from one sample, sequenced in a study of cytotoxic CD8 clonotypes in ibrutinib-treated CLL. Clones were sequenced by immunoSEQ multiplex PCR, and TCRdb holds only the in-frame ones, with some missing. The sample comprises 150,000 or so clones, 76% of which are singletons, and 5.1% rests with the top ten. The sample consisted of PBMCs, taken after 24 months of ibrutinib treatment. These receptors all stem from a human donor with chronic lymphocytic leukemia.

This chain joins TRBV19 and TRBJ1-1; D not resolved. Per germline, CDR1 LNHDA and CDR2 SQIVND (reference sequence). CDR3 size: 12 residues. Trimming left V 5 bases short and J 5 bases short, with 9 bases between. The CDR3 DNA reads as TGTGCCAGTAGTCTTCGGCGGACTGAAGCTTTCTTT. Translation gives CASSLRRTEAFF.

This chain uses TRBV18 with TRBJ2-3; D gene unclear. The CDR3 consists of 13 residues. The germline CDR1 and CDR2 sequences are KGHSH and LQKENI. The V gene lost 2 bases and the J gene lost 6 bases, with 9 bases spanning the gap. CDR3 sequence reads: CASSPETPDTQYF. The CDR3 bases are TGTGCCAGCTCACCAGAAACCCCGGATACGCAGTATTTT.

This chain uses TRBV5-1 with TRBJ2-3; the match to TRBD1 covers 11 bases. CDR3 size: 17 residues. J gave up 5 bases and V 4 bases, and 12 bases lay outside the gene matches. Germline CDR1 reads SGHRS; CDR2 reads YFSETQ. CDR3 in DNA: TGCGCCAGCAGCAAGGGACAGGGGGTAGTTTTGGGAGATACGCAGTATTTT. Amino acids: CASSKGQGVVLGDTQYF.

This clone occurred a few times. V is TRBV6-1 and J is TRBJ2-7; D might be TRBD1 (6 bases). CDR3 length: 15 amino acids. The ends were cut back, 0 bases at V and 2 bases at J, with 11 bases in the middle. Per germline, CDR1 MNHNS and CDR2 SASEGT. CDR3 in DNA: TGTGCCAGCAGTGAAGCCCCGGACAGTCCCTACGAGCAGTACTTC. This gives the protein CASSEAPDSPYEQYF.

The V and J genes are TRBV2 and TRBJ2-5; TRBD2 agrees at 11 bases. V was clipped by 6 bases and J by 7 bases; unmatched bases: 10. Germline-derived CDR1 and CDR2 are SNHLY and FYNNEI. This CDR3 comprises 15 residues. DNA of the CDR3: TGTGCCAGCAGGGACTATAGCGGGGGGGCCGGGACCCAGTACTTC. Amino acid sequence: CASRDYSGGAGTQYF.

The V call is TRBV6-5, the J call TRBJ1-6, with unresolved D. CDR1 is MNHEY, CDR2 SVGAGI, per germline. The V end lost 0 bases, the J end lost 12 bases, and 12 bases lay between the germline ends. The CDR3 is 14 residues long. Here the CDR3 reads CASSYSAPPGPLHF. DNA for the CDR3: TGTGCCAGCAGTTACTCGGCCCCCCCAGGACCCCTCCACTTT.

The genes are TRBV7-8 and TRBJ2-1; the match to TRBD2 covers 9 bases. CDR3 length: 16 residues. Germline V gene sequence: CDR1 SGHVS, CDR2 FQNEAQ. With 4 bases clipped from V and 9 bases from J, the junction kept 13 bases outside the gene matches. The CDR3 spells CASSSQTTSGPGEQFF. For the CDR3, the DNA is TGTGCCAGCAGCTCCCAAACTACTAGCGGGCCCGGTGAGCAGTTCTTC.

This chain connects TRBV28 to TRBJ1-2; 8 positions agree with TRBD1. CDR1 is MDHEN and CDR2 is SYDVKM in the germline V gene. The CDR3 length is 12 residues. With V trimmed by 6 bases and J by 8 bases, 5 bases remained unmatched. CDR3 nucleotide sequence: TGTGCCAGCAGGGACAGGGTGTGGGGCTACACCTTC. It is translated as CASRDRVWGYTF.

The V call is TRBV6-5, the J call TRBJ2-3; 9 bases fit TRBD2. Germline V CDR1 and CDR2: MNHEY, SVGAGI. With 8 bases clipped from V and 7 bases from J, the junction kept 7 bases outside the gene matches. The CDR3 sequence is 13 residues long. CDR3 protein: CASLAGGAHTQYF. The CDR3 DNA is TGTGCCAGCCTTGCGGGAGGGGCACATACGCAGTATTTT.

The chain employs TRBV11-2 and TRBJ2-3; a possible D gene is TRBD2 (6 bases). Deletions cut 0 bases from V and 8 bases from J, with 12 bases between. This CDR3 has 14 amino acids. In germline, CDR1 is SGHAT, CDR2 FQNNGV. CDR3 sequence (DNA): TGTGCCAGCAGCTTAGATCGCTTAGCGGTTACGCAGTATTTT. This gives the protein CASSLDRLAVTQYF.

The rearrangement joins TRBV5-6 to TRBJ1-3; D uncertain. Trimming took off 4 bases at V and 2 bases at J, with 16 bases between the two ends. CDR1 is SGHDT and CDR2 is YYEEEE in the germline V gene. This CDR3 region has 16 residues. CDR3 nucleotides: TGTGCCAGCAGCATGCCGACCCGGTCCCCTGGAAACACCATATATTTT. It translates to CASSMPTRSPGNTIYF.

This clone was seen a single time. CDR3 coding DNA: TGTGCCATCAGCACAGGAATTCACGAGCAGTACTTC. Translated: CAISTGIHEQYF. V and J are TRBV10-3 and TRBJ2-7; weak D call: TRBD1 (5 bases). CDR1 is ENHRY, CDR2 SYGVKD, per germline. The CDR3 loop spans 12 amino acids. Trimming shortened V by 6 bases and J by 5 bases, and 11 bases separated the two germline ends.

The genes are TRBV5-6 and TRBJ2-7, with D hard to call. V was pared by 4 bases and J by 6 bases, with 14 bases between. Germline loops: CDR1 SGHDT, CDR2 YYEEEE. The length of the CDR3 is 13 residues. This chain's CDR3 is CASSPGPVSEQYF. Here the CDR3 DNA reads TGTGCCAGCAGCCCCGGCCCGGTTTCCGAGCAGTACTTC.

The CDR3 sequence: CASGGTEAFF. CDR3 nucleotide sequence: TGCGCCAGCGGGGGCACTGAAGCTTTCTTT. The chain links TRBV4-1 to TRBJ1-1; possibly TRBD1 for D (5 bases). Germline CDR1 reads MGHRA; CDR2 reads YSYEKL. V was clipped by 8 bases and J by 4 bases, with 5 bases between them. The CDR3 extends over 10 amino acids.

The chain is built from TRBV7-2 and TRBJ2-7; unclear D gene. The V gene's germline CDR1 is SGHTA and CDR2 FQGNSA. Trimming removed 4 bases at V and 4 bases at J, with 2 bases between. This CDR3 has 10 residues. The CDR3 nucleotides are TGTGCCAGCAGCTGGTACGAGCAGTACTTC. Protein product: CASSWYEQYF. The full variable domain, rest sourced from reference TRBV7-2 and TRBJ2-7, is GAGVSQSPSNKVTEKGKDVELRCDPISGHTALYWYRQSLGQGLEFLIYFQGNSAPDKSGLPSDRFSAERTGGSVSTLTIQRTQQEDSAVYLCASSWYEQYFGPGTRLTVT.

Notes on this clone: Germline and junction disagree at one end, which may indicate a read error. The V gene is TRBV7-7, the J gene TRBJ2-5; D remains unclear. The CDR3 extends over 13 amino acids. Germline lookup yields CDR1 SSHAT and CDR2 FNYEAQ (reference sequence). This CDR3 is CASSLAFQETQYF. The CDR3 DNA follows: TGTGCTAGCAGCTTAGCCTTCCAAGAGACCCAGTACTTC.

This clone occurred once. V and J are TRBV5-4 and TRBJ2-5; D gene ambiguous. Germline V gene sequence: CDR1 SGHNT, CDR2 YYREEE (reference sequence). The CDR3 runs to 14 residues. V dropped 4 bases and J dropped 3 bases, with 13 bases sitting between them. The DNA for the CDR3 is TGTGCCAGCAGCCCCACGGGCCGGGAAGAGACCCAGTACTTC. Protein: CASSPTGREETQYF.

The chain has TRBV6-5 and TRBJ1-5, with 7 bases aligning to TRBD1. The CDR3 totals 14 residues. Germline loops: CDR1 MNHEY, CDR2 SVGAGI. The ends lost 6 bases at V and 3 bases at J; junction bases unmatched: 5. The CDR3 here is CASSWDRFNQPQHF. The DNA of the CDR3 is TGTGCCAGCAGCTGGGACAGATTCAATCAGCCCCAGCATTTT.

This clone was seen a single time. This chain joins TRBV5-4 and TRBJ2-5; perhaps D is TRBD1 or TRBD2 (5 bases each). This CDR3 spans 13 amino acids. V lost 4 bases and J 5 bases, leaving 12 bases between the germline ends. Germline V gene sequence: CDR1 SGHNT, CDR2 YYREEE (reference sequence). The CDR3 sequence: CASSRDPPETQYF. CDR3 nucleotides: TGTGCCAGCAGCCGGGACCCGCCGGAGACCCAGTACTTC.